This T cell receptor beta chain stems from a study of blood T cells in healthy people across ages. Then a second PCR, running roughly 7 to 11 cycles, was carried out with a sample-barcoded 5' primer and a J-beta primer mix. Using its own MiXCR run on the 5' RACE reads, TCRdb lists one record per CDR3 protein. The sample has over 1,200,000 distinct CDR3 sequences, approximately 60% seen once; the top ten hold 5.5% to 8%. Trimming cost V 0 bases and J 7 bases, with 10 bases left between them. Germline V CDR1 and CDR2: SGDLS, YYNGEE. The CDR3 is 13 residues long. The TCR was taken from a young man in good health. Specimen: blood. The chain carries TRBV9 and TRBJ1-2, with D uncertain. CDR3 loop: CASSVGPAGGYTF. The CDR3 coding sequence is TGTGCCAGCAGCGTAGGTCCTGCGGGTGGCTACACCTTC.